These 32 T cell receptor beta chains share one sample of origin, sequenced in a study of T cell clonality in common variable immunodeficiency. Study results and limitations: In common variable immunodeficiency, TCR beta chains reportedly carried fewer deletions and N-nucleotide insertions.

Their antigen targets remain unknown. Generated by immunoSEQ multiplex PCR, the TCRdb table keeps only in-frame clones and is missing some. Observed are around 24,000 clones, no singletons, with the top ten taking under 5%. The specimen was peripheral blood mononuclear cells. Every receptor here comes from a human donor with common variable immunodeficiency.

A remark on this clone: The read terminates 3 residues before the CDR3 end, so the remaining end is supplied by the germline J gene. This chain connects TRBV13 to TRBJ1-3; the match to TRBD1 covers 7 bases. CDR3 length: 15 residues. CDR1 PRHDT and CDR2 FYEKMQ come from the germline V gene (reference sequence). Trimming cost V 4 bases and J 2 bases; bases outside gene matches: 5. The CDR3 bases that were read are TGTGCCAGCAGCTACAGGGGTAAGACTGGAAACACC. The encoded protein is CASSYRGKTGNT. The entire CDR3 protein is CASSYRGKTGNTIYF. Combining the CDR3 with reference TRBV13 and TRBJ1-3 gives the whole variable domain AAGVIQSPRHLIKEKRETATLKCYPIPRHDTVYWYQQGPGQDPQFLISFYEKMQSDKGSIPDRFSAQQFSDYHSELNMSSLELGDSALYFCASSYRGKTGNTIYFGEGSWLTVV.

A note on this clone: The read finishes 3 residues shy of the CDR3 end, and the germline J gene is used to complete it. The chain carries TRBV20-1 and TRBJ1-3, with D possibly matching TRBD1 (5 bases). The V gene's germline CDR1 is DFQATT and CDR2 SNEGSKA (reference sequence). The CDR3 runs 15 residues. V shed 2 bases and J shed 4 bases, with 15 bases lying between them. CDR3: CSARIVAGSGNTIYF. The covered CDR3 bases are TGCAGTGCTAGAATTGTGGCAGGGTCCGGAAACACC.

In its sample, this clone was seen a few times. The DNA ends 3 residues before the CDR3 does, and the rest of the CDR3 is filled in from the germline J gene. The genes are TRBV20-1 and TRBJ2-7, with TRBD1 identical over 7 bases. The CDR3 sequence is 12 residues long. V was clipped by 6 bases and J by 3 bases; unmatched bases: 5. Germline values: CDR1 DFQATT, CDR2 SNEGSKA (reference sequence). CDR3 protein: CSADDRDYEQYF. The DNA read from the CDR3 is TGCAGTGCGGACGACAGGGACTACGAG.

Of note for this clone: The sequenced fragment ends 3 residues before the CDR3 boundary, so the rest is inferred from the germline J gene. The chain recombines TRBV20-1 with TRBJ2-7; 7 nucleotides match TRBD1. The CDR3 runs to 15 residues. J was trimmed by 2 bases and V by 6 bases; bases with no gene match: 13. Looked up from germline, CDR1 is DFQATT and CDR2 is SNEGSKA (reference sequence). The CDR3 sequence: CSATSNRDSTYEQYF. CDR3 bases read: TGCAGTGCCACCTCGAACCGGGACAGCACCTACGAG.

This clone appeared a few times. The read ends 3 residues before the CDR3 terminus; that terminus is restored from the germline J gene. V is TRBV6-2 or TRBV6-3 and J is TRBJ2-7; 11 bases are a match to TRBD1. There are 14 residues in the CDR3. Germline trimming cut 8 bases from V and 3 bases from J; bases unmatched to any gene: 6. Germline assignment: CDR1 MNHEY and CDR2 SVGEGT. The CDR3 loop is CASRSGTGGYEQYF. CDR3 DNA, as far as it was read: TGTGCCAGCCGTTCCGGGACAGGGGGCTACGAG.

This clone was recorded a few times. Partial CDR3 DNA: TGTGCCACGAGCAGAGGGACAGGGGGGACCGAG. This codes for CATSRGTGGTE. The full CDR3 reads CATSRGTGGTEQYF. V usage is TRBV19 and J usage is TRBJ2-7, with 11 bases matching TRBD1. Coverage ceases 3 residues before the CDR3 finishes, and the germline J gene fills in the end. Losses at the gene ends were 10 bases for V and 6 bases for J; bases not matched to a gene: 11. This CDR3 contains 14 residues. Germline lookup yields CDR1 LNHDA and CDR2 SQIVND (reference sequence).

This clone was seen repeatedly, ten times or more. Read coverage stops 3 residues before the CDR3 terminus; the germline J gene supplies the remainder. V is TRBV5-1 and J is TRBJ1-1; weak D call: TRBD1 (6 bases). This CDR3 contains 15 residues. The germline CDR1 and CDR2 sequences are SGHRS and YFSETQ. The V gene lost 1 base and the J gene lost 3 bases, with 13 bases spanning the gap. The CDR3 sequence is CASSLTNTGHTEAFF. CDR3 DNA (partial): TGCGCCAGCAGCTTGACTAATACAGGGCACACTGAA.

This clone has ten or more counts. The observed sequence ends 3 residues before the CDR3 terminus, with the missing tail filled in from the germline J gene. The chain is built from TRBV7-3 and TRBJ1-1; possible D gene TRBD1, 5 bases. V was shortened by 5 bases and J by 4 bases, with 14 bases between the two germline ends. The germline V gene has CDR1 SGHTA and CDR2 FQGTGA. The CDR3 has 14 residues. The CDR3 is CASSLLGGGTEAFF. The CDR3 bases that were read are TGTGCCAGCAGCCTCCTGGGGGGTGGCACTGAA.

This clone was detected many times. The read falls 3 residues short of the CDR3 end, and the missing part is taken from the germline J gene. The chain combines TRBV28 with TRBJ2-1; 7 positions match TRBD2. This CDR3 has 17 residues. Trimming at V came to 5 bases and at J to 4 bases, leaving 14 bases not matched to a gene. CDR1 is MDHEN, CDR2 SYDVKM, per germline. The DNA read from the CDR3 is TGTGCCAGCAGTCCCCGGTTTCGGCTAGCGGATTACAATGAG. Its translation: CASSPRFRLADYNE. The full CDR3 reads CASSPRFRLADYNEQFF.

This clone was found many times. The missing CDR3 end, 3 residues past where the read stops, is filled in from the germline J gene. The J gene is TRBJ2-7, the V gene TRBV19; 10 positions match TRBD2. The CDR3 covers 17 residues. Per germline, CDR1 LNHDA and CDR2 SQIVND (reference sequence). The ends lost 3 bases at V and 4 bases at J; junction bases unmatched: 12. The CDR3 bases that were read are TGTGCCAGTAGTATGGCCTTTACCCGAGCGGGAGGGTACGAG. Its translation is CASSMAFTRAGGYE. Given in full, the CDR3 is CASSMAFTRAGGYEQYF.

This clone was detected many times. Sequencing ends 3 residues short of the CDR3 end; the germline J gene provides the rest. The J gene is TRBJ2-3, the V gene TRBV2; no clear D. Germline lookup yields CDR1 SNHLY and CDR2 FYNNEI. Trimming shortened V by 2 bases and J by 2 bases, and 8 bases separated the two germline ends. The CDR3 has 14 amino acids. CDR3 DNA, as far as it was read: TGTGCCAGCAGTGAAACAACACCCACAGATACG. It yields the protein CASSETTPTDT. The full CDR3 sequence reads CASSETTPTDTQYF. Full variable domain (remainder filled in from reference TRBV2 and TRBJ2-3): EPEVTQTPSHQVTQMGQEVILRCVPISNHLYFYWYRQILGQKVEFLVSFYNNEISEKSEIFDDQFSVERPDGSNFTLKIRSTKLEDSAMYFCASSETTPTDTQYFGPGTRLTVL.

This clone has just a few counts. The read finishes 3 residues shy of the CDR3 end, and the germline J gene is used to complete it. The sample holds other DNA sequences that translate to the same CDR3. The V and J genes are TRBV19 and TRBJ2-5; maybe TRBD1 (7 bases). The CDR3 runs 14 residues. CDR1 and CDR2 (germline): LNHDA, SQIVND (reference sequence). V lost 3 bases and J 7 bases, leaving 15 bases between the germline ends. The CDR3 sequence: CASSIRGQGGTQYF. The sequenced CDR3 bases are TGTGCCAGTAGTATTAGGGGGCAGGGGGGGACC.

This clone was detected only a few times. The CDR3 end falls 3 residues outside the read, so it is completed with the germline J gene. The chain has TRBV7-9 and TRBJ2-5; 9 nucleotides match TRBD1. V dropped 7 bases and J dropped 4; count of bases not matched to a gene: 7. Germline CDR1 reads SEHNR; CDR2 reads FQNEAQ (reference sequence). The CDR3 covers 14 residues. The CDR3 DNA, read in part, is TGTGCCAGCAAGATACAGGGGGCCGGAGAGACC. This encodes CASKIQGAGET. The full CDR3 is CASKIQGAGETQYF.

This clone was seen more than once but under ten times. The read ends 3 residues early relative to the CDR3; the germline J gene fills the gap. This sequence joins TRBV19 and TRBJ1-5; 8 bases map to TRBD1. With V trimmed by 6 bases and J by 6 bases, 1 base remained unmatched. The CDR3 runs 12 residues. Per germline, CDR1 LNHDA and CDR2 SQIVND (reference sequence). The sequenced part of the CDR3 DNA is TGTGCCAGTAGGACAGGGGCTCAGCCC. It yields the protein CASRTGAQP. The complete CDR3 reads CASRTGAQPQHF.

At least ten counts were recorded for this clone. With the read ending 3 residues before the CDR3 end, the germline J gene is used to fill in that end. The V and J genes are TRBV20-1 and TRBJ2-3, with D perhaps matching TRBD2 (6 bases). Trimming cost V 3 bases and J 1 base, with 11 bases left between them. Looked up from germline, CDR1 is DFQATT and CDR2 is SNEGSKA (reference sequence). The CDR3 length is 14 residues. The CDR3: CSASWRAGTDTQYF. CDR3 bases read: TGCAGTGCTAGTTGGAGGGCTGGCACAGATACG.

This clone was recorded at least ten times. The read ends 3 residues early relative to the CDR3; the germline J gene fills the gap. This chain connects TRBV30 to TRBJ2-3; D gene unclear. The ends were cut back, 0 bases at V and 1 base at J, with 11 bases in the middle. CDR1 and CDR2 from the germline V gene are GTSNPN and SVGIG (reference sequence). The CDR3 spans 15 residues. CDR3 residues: CAWSVLRSRTDTQYF. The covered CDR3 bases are TGTGCCTGGAGTGTACTAAGGTCCCGCACAGATACG.

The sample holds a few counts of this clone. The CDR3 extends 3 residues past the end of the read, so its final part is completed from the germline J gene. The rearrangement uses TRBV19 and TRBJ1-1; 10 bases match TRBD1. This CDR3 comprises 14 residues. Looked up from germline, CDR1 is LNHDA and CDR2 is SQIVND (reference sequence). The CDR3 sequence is CASSIWSGTGEAFF. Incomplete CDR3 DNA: TGTGCCAGTAGTATATGGTCCGGGACAGGGGAG.

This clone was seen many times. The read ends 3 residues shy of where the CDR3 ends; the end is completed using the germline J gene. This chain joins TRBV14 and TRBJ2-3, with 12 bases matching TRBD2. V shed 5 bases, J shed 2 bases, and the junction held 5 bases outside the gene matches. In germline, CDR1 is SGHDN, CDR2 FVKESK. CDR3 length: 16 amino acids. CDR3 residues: CASSKRLAGVTDTQYF. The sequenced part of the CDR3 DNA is TGTGCCAGCAGCAAACGACTAGCGGGAGTCACAGATACG.

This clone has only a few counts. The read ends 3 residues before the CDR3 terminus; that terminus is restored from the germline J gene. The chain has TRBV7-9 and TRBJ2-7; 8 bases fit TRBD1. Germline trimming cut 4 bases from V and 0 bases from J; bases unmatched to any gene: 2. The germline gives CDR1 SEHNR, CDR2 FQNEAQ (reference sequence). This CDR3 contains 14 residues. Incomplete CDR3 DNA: TGTGCCAGCAGCTCGACAGGGGACTCCTACGAG. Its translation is CASSSTGDSYE. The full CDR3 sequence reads CASSSTGDSYEQYF.

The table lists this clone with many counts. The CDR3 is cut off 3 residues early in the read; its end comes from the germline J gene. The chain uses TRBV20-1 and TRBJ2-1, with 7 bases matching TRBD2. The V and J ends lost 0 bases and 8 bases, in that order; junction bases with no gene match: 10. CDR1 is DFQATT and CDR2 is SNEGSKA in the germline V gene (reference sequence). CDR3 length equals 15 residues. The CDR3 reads CSARDPGLVVYEQFF. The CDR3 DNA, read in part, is TGCAGTGCTAGAGATCCCGGACTAGTAGTATATGAG.

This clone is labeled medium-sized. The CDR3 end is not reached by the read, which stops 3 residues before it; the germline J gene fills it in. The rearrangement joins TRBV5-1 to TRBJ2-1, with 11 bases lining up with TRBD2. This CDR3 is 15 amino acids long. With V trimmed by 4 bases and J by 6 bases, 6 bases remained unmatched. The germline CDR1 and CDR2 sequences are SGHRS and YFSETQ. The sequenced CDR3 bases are TGCGCCAGCAGCCTCGGACTAGCGGGCCCCAATGAG. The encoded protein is CASSLGLAGPNE. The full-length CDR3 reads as CASSLGLAGPNEQFF.

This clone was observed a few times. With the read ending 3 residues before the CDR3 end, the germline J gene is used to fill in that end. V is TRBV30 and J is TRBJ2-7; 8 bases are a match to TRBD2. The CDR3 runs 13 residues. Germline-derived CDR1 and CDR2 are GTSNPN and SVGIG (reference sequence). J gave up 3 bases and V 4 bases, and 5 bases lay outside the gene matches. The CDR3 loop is CAWKPAGVYEQYF. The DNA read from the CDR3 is TGTGCCTGGAAGCCAGCGGGAGTCTACGAG.

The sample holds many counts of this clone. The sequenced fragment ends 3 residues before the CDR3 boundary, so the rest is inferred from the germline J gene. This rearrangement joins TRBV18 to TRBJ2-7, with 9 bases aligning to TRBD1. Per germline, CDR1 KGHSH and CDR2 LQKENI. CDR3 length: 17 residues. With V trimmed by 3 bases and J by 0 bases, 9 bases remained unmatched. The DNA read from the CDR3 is TGTGCCAGCTCACCCTCGGCCGGGACAGGGAACTCCTACGAG. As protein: CASSPSAGTGNSYE. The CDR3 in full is CASSPSAGTGNSYEQYF.

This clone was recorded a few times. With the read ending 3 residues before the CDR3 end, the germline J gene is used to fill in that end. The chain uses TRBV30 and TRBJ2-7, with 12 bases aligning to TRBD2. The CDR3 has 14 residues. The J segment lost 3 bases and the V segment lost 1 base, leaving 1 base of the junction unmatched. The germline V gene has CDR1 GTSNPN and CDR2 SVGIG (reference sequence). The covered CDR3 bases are TGTGCCTGGAGTGGACTAGCGGGAGACTACGAG. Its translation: CAWSGLAGDYE. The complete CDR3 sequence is CAWSGLAGDYEQYF.

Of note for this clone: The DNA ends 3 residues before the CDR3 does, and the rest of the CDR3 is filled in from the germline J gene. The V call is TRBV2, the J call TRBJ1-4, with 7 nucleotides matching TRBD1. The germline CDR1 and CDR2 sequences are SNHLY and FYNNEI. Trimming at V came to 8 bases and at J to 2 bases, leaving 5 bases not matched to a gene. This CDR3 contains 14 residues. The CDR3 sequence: CASARGSTNEKLFF. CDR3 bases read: TGTGCCAGCGCCAGGGGGTCCACTAATGAAAAA.

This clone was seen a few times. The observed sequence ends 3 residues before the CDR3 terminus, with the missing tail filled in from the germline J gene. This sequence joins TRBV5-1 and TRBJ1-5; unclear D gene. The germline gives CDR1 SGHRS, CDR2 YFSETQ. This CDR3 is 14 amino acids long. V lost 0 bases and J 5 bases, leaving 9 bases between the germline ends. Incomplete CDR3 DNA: TGCGCCAGCAGCTTGGCTGGGCGGGATCAGCCC. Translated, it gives CASSLAGRDQP. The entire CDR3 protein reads CASSLAGRDQPQHF.

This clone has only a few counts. The sequenced CDR3 bases are TGTGCCAGCAGCTCTAGCGGGAGGACCCACGAG. Its protein is CASSSSGRTHE. The whole CDR3 sequence is CASSSSGRTHEQYF. This chain joins TRBV5-6 and TRBJ2-7, with 11 bases matching TRBD2. The CDR3 extends 3 residues past the end of the read, so its final part is completed from the germline J gene. The CDR3 has 14 residues. In germline, CDR1 is SGHDT, CDR2 YYEEEE. Trimming at V came to 3 bases and at J to 5 bases, leaving 4 bases not matched to a gene.

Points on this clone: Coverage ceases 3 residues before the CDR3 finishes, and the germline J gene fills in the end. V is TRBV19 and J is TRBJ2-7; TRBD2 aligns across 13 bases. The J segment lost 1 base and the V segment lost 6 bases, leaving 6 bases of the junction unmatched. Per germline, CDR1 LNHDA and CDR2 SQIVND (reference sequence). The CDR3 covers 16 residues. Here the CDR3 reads CASSRTSGRTSYEQYF. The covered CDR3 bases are TGTGCCAGTAGCCGGACTAGCGGGAGAACGTCCTACGAG.

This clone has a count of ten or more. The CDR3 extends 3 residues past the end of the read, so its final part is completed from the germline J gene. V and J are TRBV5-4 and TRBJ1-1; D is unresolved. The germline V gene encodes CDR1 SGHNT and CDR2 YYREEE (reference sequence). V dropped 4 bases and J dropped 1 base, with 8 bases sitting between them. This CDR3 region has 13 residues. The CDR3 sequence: CASSKQTNTEAFF. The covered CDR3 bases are TGTGCCAGCAGCAAACAGACGAACACTGAA.

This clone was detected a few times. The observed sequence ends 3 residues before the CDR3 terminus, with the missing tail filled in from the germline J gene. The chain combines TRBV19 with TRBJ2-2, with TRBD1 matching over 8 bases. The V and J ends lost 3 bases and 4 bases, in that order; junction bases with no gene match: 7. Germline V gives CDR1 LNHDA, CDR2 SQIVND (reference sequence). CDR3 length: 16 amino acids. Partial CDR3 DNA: TGTGCCAGTAGTATTTTGGACAGGGCGGGCACCGGGGAG. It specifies CASSILDRAGTGE. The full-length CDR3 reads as CASSILDRAGTGELFF.

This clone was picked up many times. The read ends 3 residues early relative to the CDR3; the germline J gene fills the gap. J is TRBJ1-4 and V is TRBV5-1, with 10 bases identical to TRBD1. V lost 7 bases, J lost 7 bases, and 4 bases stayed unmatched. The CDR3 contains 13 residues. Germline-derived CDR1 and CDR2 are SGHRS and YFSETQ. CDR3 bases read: TGCGCCAGCGCCCGGGACAGGGGTGAAAAA. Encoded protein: CASARDRGEK. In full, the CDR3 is CASARDRGEKLFF.

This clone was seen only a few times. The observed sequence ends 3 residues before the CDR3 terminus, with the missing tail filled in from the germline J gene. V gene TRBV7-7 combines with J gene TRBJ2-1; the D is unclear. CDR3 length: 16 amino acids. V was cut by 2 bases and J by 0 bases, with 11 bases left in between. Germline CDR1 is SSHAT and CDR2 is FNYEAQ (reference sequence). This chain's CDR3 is CASSLFVASSYNEQFF. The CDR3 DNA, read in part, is TGTGCCAGCAGCTTATTTGTGGCTAGCTCCTACAATGAG.